These T cell receptor beta chains were read from a single sample in a study of regulatory T cells in long-lasting Graves disease. TCRdb processed the multiplex PCR reads anew with MiXCR; each CDR3 protein has one entry. The sample includes a few hundred thousand distinct CDR3 sequences, around 16% seen only once; the top ten take about 8.3%. The sample also formed part of further work on T cells in Graves' hyperthyroidism and ophthalmopathy.

Sequencing was performed on peripheral blood mononuclear cells (PBMCs), taken at new diagnosis, from a patient treated with antithyroid drugs. Receptor source: a woman in her 40s with Graves disease. The CDR3 runs from the conserved cysteine through the conserved F or W. Fields, in order: D gene, clone size, J gene, V gene, CDR3 protein, CDR3 DNA. The D gene is left open where the match is weak. Rows may omit the clone size; those that give it use once, few, many or a size class.

>.|few|TRBJ2-5|TRBV5-1
CASQRDGETQYF
TGTGCCAGCCAAAGGGACGGAGAGACCCAGTACTTC
>.|many|TRBJ1-5|TRBV28
CASSLRATNQPQHF
TGTGCCAGCAGTTTGAGGGCAACTAATCAGCCCCAGCATTTT
>TRBD2|.|TRBJ2-1|TRBV19
CASSPGGTIKYNEQFF
TGTGCCAGTAGCCCGGGGGGGACTATAAAATACAATGAGCAGTTCTTC
>.|many|TRBJ1-2|TRBV29-1
CSVDSQGSHGYTF
TGCAGCGTTGATAGCCAGGGGTCCCATGGCTACACCTTC
>.|.|TRBJ2-1|TRBV11-2
CASSLGVGPSYNEQFF
TGTGCCAGCAGCTTAGGTGTCGGGCCATCCTACAATGAGCAGTTCTTC
>TRBD2|many|TRBJ2-1|TRBV6-1
CASSPPFLAGEDNEQFF
TGTGCCAGCAGTCCTCCCTTCCTAGCGGGAGAGGATAATGAGCAGTTCTTC
>TRBD2|few|TRBJ2-1|TRBV6-1
CASSGTNRYEQFF
TGTGCCAGCAGCGGGACTAATAGATATGAGCAGTTCTTC
>.|.|TRBJ1-4|TRBV28
CASSLYGSNEKLFF
TGTGCCAGCAGTTTATATGGCTCTAATGAAAAACTGTTTTTT
>TRBD2|.|TRBJ2-7|TRBV5-1
CASSETSGRSNEQYF
TGCGCCAGCAGCGAGACTAGCGGGAGGAGTAACGAGCAGTACTTC
>.|few|TRBJ2-1|TRBV4-1
CASSQSLGYEQFF
TGCGCCAGCAGCCAATCCCTGGGCTATGAGCAGTTCTTC
>.|.|TRBJ2-2|TRBV6-2/TRBV6-3
CASRMEEGSTGELFF
TGTGCCAGCAGGATGGAGGAAGGGAGCACCGGGGAGCTGTTTTTT
>TRBD1|many|TRBJ1-5|TRBV11-3
CASSPRLDRGDNQPQHF
TGTGCCAGCAGCCCAAGATTGGACAGGGGCGATAATCAGCCCCAGCATTTT
>.|.|TRBJ2-1|TRBV6-2/TRBV6-3
CASSYGTEGQFNEQFF
TGTGCCAGCAGTTACGGGACGGAGGGCCAGTTCAATGAGCAGTTCTTC
>TRBD2|many|TRBJ2-3|TRBV28
CASSLLAGVPDTQYF
TGTGCCAGCAGTTTACTAGCGGGAGTCCCAGATACGCAGTATTTT
>TRBD2|many|TRBJ2-5|TRBV12-3/TRBV12-4
CASRSTLAGEVHAETQYF
TGTGCCAGCAGATCAACGCTAGCGGGAGAGGTCCACGCGGAGACCCAGTACTTC
>TRBD2|many|TRBJ2-7|TRBV19
CASSRSGRVSYEQYF
TGTGCCAGTAGCCGTAGCGGGAGGGTCTCCTACGAGCAGTACTTC
>.|many|TRBJ2-7|TRBV3-1
CASSQELAGFYEQYF
TGTGCCAGCAGCCAAGAGCTAGCTGGTTTCTACGAGCAGTACTTC
>.|many|TRBJ1-5|TRBV28
CASSFHSNQPQHF
TGTGCCAGCAGTTTCCATAGCAATCAGCCCCAGCATTTT
>TRBD2|few|TRBJ2-3|TRBV11-1
CASSQQLAGVSDTQYF
TGTGCCAGCAGCCAACAGCTAGCGGGAGTCTCGGATACGCAGTATTTT
>TRBD2|many|TRBJ2-2|TRBV24-1
CATSGTSGSPNTGELFF
TGTGCCACCAGCGGGACTAGCGGGAGCCCAAACACCGGGGAGCTGTTTTTT
>.|few|TRBJ1-4|TRBV20-1
CSATPPSTNEKLFF
TGCAGTGCTACCCCGCCGTCCACTAATGAAAAACTGTTTTTT
>TRBD2|many|TRBJ2-7|TRBV6-2/TRBV6-3
CASSYTLSGISKYYEQYF
TGTGCCAGCAGTTACACTCTGAGCGGGATCTCCAAATACTACGAGCAGTACTTC
>TRBD2|few|TRBJ2-1|TRBV3-1
CASSHLAGAEQFF
TGTGCCAGCAGCCACCTGGCGGGAGCTGAGCAGTTCTTC
>.|many|TRBJ1-2|TRBV28
CASSFGRGAYGYTF
TGTGCCAGCAGTTTTGGGAGGGGCGCGTATGGCTACACCTTC
>.|many|TRBJ2-3|TRBV5-1
CASSLGTTSHTQYF
TGCGCCAGCAGCTTGGGGACAACCTCCCATACGCAGTATTTT
>.|many|TRBJ2-1|TRBV28
CASSDPGTRPSFSYNEQFF
TGTGCCAGCAGTGACCCCGGGACACGACCGTCCTTCTCCTACAATGAGCAGTTCTTC
>.|many|TRBJ2-5|TRBV6-1
CASSDWVRQETQYF
TGTGCCAGCAGTGACTGGGTTCGGCAAGAGACCCAGTACTTC
>.|few|TRBJ1-5|TRBV19
CASSPRGDISQHF
TGTGCCAGTAGTCCAAGGGGCGACATTTCTCAGCATTTT
>.|few|TRBJ2-1|TRBV6-1
CASSLGQYSNEQFF
TGTGCCAGCAGCCTAGGACAGTATAGCAATGAGCAGTTCTTC
>.|many|TRBJ1-2|TRBV12-3/TRBV12-4
CASSPTSYGYTF
TGTGCCAGCAGTCCCACCTCCTATGGCTACACCTTC
>.|few|TRBJ2-5|TRBV12-3/TRBV12-4
CASRRDTTQQETQYF
TGTGCCAGCAGAAGGGACACGACACAACAAGAGACCCAGTACTTC
>.|many|TRBJ1-1|TRBV28
CASPPVENRRNTEAFF
TGTGCCAGCCCTCCTGTGGAGAACCGGCGGAACACTGAAGCTTTCTTT
>.|many|TRBJ1-5|TRBV27
CASSLEGSGQPQHF
TGTGCCAGCAGCTTGGAGGGCTCTGGTCAGCCCCAGCATTTT
>.|many|TRBJ2-3|TRBV5-1
CASSFGGLRDTQYF
TGCGCCAGCAGCTTTGGAGGGCTGCGGGATACGCAGTATTTT
>TRBD1|few|TRBJ1-1|TRBV14
CASGRTGSMNTEAFF
TGTGCCAGTGGAAGGACAGGTTCCATGAACACTGAAGCTTTCTTT
>TRBD1|many|TRBJ2-7|TRBV2
CASRRQGGSYEQYF
TGTGCCAGCAGAAGACAGGGTGGATCCTACGAGCAGTACTTC
>.|few|TRBJ2-1|TRBV24-1
CATSDLQGAGRSNNEQFF
TGTGCCACCAGTGATTTGCAGGGGGCCGGGAGGTCCAACAATGAGCAGTTCTTC
>.|.|TRBJ2-3|TRBV4-1
CASSQPADRYTQYF
TGCGCCAGCAGCCAACCCGCCGATCGTTATACGCAGTATTTT
>.|many|TRBJ1-4|TRBV28
CASRVDGTREKLFF
TGTGCCAGCAGAGTGGACGGGACCCGAGAAAAACTGTTTTTT
>TRBD1|.|TRBJ1-2|TRBV5-1
CASSSPGQGKSGYTF
TGCGCCAGCAGCTCTCCGGGACAGGGGAAGAGTGGCTACACCTTC
>TRBD1|.|TRBJ2-2|TRBV28
CASSLYRTGVATGELFF
TGCGCCAGCAGTTTATACAGGACAGGGGTCGCCACCGGGGAGCTGTTTTTT
>.|many|TRBJ1-4|TRBV18
CASSPNTGHEKLFF
TGTGCCAGCTCACCAAATACAGGGCATGAAAAACTGTTTTTT
>.|many|TRBJ2-1|TRBV10-2
CASTPRGGLGLNEQFF
TGCGCCAGCACCCCGAGGGGTGGGTTAGGGCTCAATGAGCAGTTCTTC
>.|.|TRBJ2-5|TRBV14
CASSPKLSRETQYF
TGTGCCAGCAGCCCTAAACTGAGCCGGGAGACCCAGTACTTC
>.|few|TRBJ2-3|TRBV12-3/TRBV12-4
CASSLGTFSTDTQYF
TGTGCCAGCAGTTTGGGGACATTCAGCACAGATACGCAGTATTTT
>TRBD2|many|TRBJ2-5|TRBV7-9
CASTLLAGETQYF
TGTGCCAGCACCTTACTAGCGGGAGAGACCCAGTACTTC